This is a list of T cell receptor beta chains from one sample in a study of early T cells in non-severe SARS-CoV-2 infection. MiXCR was run by TCRdb on the 5' RACE reads, yielding one entry per CDR3 protein. This sample yields tens of thousands of distinct CDR3 sequences, of which roughly 12% are seen a single time; less than 4.5% belongs to the top ten. Sequences were obtained from whole blood. The receptors originated from an adult who was a healthcare worker with PCR-confirmed SARS-CoV-2 infection or an uninfected control (not recorded which). The CDR3 runs from the conserved cysteine through the conserved F or W. D genes are given only for firm matches. For some rows the clone size is stated as once, few or many, or as a class when expanded; others skip it.

D: TRBD1; V: TRBV7-6; J: TRBJ2-6; size: few; CDR3: CASTAGQGNSGANVLTF; DNA: TGTGCCAGCACCGCGGGACAGGGCAACTCTGGGGCCAACGTCCTGACTTTC
D: .; V: TRBV20-1; J: TRBJ2-1; size: many; CDR3: CSARDRQDYYNEQFF; DNA: TGCAGTGCTAGAGATCGACAGGACTACTACAATGAGCAGTTCTTC
D: .; V: TRBV20-1; J: TRBJ2-1; size: .; CDR3: CGMAGSSYNEQFF; DNA: TGCGGCATGGCCGGGAGCTCCTACAATGAGCAGTTCTTC
D: .; V: TRBV2; J: TRBJ2-1; size: .; CDR3: CASSDQYNEQFF; DNA: TGTGCCAGCAGTGACCAATACAATGAGCAGTTCTTC
D: TRBD2; V: TRBV2; J: TRBJ2-1; size: few; CDR3: CASSETTSEYNEQFF; DNA: TGTGCCAGCAGTGAAACTACTAGCGAATACAATGAGCAGTTCTTC
D: TRBD2; V: TRBV29-1; J: TRBJ2-3; size: many; CDR3: CSVGGSGRDTQYF; DNA: TGCAGCGTTGGTGGTAGCGGGAGAGATACGCAGTATTTT
D: .; V: TRBV30; J: TRBJ2-1; size: few; CDR3: CAWSLNLGLNIGEQFF; DNA: TGTGCCTGGAGCCTCAACCTGGGTCTTAACATCGGTGAGCAGTTCTTC
D: TRBD1; V: TRBV29-1; J: TRBJ2-1; size: .; CDR3: CSVAGTGVNEQFF; DNA: TGCAGCGTAGCCGGGACAGGGGTCAATGAGCAGTTCTTC
D: .; V: TRBV7-9; J: TRBJ2-6; size: .; CDR3: CASSLRTSGANVLTF; DNA: TGTGCCAGCAGCCTTAGGACCTCTGGGGCCAACGTCCTGACTTTC
D: .; V: TRBV4-1; J: TRBJ2-3; size: many; CDR3: CASSQGVSTDTQYF; DNA: TGCGCCAGCAGCCAAGGGGTCAGCACAGATACGCAGTATTTT
D: .; V: TRBV29-1; J: TRBJ2-1; size: .; CDR3: CSVGTTPYNEQFF; DNA: TGCAGCGTTGGGACAACACCTTACAATGAGCAGTTCTTC
D: .; V: TRBV27; J: TRBJ2-1; size: many; CDR3: CASSSAGSYNEQFF; DNA: TGTGCCAGCAGTTCGGCAGGATCTTACAATGAGCAGTTCTTC
D: TRBD2; V: TRBV2; J: TRBJ2-2; size: many; CDR3: CASSENLLAGDAGELFF; DNA: TGTGCCAGCAGTGAAAATTTACTAGCGGGAGATGCCGGGGAGCTGTTTTTT
D: .; V: TRBV7-2; J: TRBJ2-7; size: .; CDR3: CASSLSPFLEQYF; DNA: TGTGCCAGCAGCCTTTCACCCTTCTTGGAGCAGTACTTC
D: .; V: TRBV7-3; J: TRBJ2-7; size: many; CDR3: CASSLQGPGPYEQYF; DNA: TGTGCCAGCAGCTTACAAGGCCCTGGACCCTACGAGCAGTACTTC
D: TRBD1; V: TRBV12-3/TRBV12-4; J: TRBJ2-7; size: few; CDR3: CASSRGQGPSYEQYF; DNA: TGTGCCAGCAGTCGGGGACAGGGGCCTTCCTACGAGCAGTACTTC
D: TRBD1; V: TRBV6-2/TRBV6-3; J: TRBJ2-6; size: .; CDR3: CASRPGQGRDSGANVLTF; DNA: TGTGCCAGCAGACCGGGACAGGGGAGGGATTCCGGGGCCAACGTCCTGACTTTC
D: .; V: TRBV27; J: TRBJ2-1; size: many; CDR3: CASSSGGANNEQFF; DNA: TGTGCCAGCAGTTCAGGGGGGGCAAACAATGAGCAGTTCTTC
D: .; V: TRBV20-1; J: TRBJ2-7; size: .; CDR3: CSAPELARGYEQYF; DNA: TGCAGTGCCCCCGAACTAGCTCGGGGCTACGAGCAGTACTTC
D: TRBD1; V: TRBV9; J: TRBJ1-1; size: many; CDR3: CASSASAYRGRAEAFF; DNA: TGCGCCAGCAGCGCATCAGCTTACAGGGGGCGGGCTGAAGCTTTCTTT
D: TRBD1; V: TRBV2; J: TRBJ2-1; size: many; CDR3: CASTGQGLSSYNEQFF; DNA: TGTGCCAGCACCGGACAGGGGTTATCGTCCTACAATGAGCAGTTCTTC
D: .; V: TRBV7-9; J: TRBJ2-2; size: many; CDR3: CASSNRTGELFF; DNA: TGTGCCAGCAGCAATCGGACCGGGGAGCTGTTTTTT
D: .; V: TRBV12-3/TRBV12-4; J: TRBJ1-1; size: .; CDR3: CASSRGAVNTEAFF; DNA: TGTGCCAGCAGTCGGGGGGCGGTGAACACTGAAGCTTTCTTT
D: TRBD2; V: TRBV18; J: TRBJ2-3; size: few; CDR3: CASSPLGAGGRTDTQYF; DNA: TGTGCCAGCTCACCACTGGGAGCGGGAGGGCGAACAGATACGCAGTATTTT
D: TRBD1; V: TRBV14; J: TRBJ1-6; size: .; CDR3: CASSPQGWNSPLHF; DNA: TGTGCCAGCAGCCCACAGGGGTGGAATTCACCCCTCCACTTT
D: .; V: TRBV7-9; J: TRBJ2-7; size: .; CDR3: CASSRSARGAEQYF; DNA: TGTGCCAGCAGCCGCTCTGCGAGGGGCGCCGAGCAGTACTTC
D: .; V: TRBV28; J: TRBJ2-1; size: many; CDR3: CASSLSRRQQFF; DNA: TGTGCCAGCAGTCTATCCCGGCGGCAGCAGTTCTTC
D: .; V: TRBV28; J: TRBJ1-2; size: many; CDR3: CASSLSAGYGYTF; DNA: TGTGCCAGCAGTTTATCTGCGGGCTATGGCTACACCTTC
D: TRBD2; V: TRBV20-1; J: TRBJ2-7; size: .; CDR3: CSARGLAGSYYEQYF; DNA: TGCAGTGCTAGAGGACTAGCGGGGTCCTACTACGAGCAGTACTTC
D: .; V: TRBV7-9; J: TRBJ2-7; size: few; CDR3: CASRAGGREQYF; DNA: TGTGCCAGCAGGGCAGGAGGGAGGGAGCAGTACTTC
D: TRBD2; V: TRBV7-6; J: TRBJ2-7; size: many; CDR3: CASSLARTSGSHEQYF; DNA: TGTGCCAGCAGCTTAGCCCGGACTAGCGGGAGCCACGAGCAGTACTTC
D: TRBD1; V: TRBV7-9; J: TRBJ2-3; size: few; CDR3: CASSGRTGAISTDTQYF; DNA: TGTGCCAGCAGCGGGAGGACAGGGGCTATAAGCACAGATACGCAGTATTTT
D: .; V: TRBV20-1; J: TRBJ2-7; size: many; CDR3: CSAPKRGRSYEQYF; DNA: TGCAGTGCTCCCAAGAGGGGACGATCCTACGAGCAGTACTTC
D: TRBD2; V: TRBV6-6; J: TRBJ2-1; size: many; CDR3: CASSVPGTNNEQFF; DNA: TGTGCCAGCAGTGTCCCCGGGACTAACAATGAGCAGTTCTTC
D: .; V: TRBV5-1; J: TRBJ1-5; size: few; CDR3: CASSFRGNQPQHF; DNA: TGCGCCAGCAGCTTTCGGGGCAATCAGCCCCAGCATTTT
D: .; V: TRBV24-1; J: TRBJ2-5; size: .; CDR3: CATSEDAVTQYF; DNA: TGTGCCACCAGTGAGGACGCGGTCACCCAGTACTTT
D: TRBD1; V: TRBV20-1; J: TRBJ2-1; size: many; CDR3: CSARGLEDRDNNEQFF; DNA: TGCAGTGCTAGAGGATTAGAGGACAGGGATAACAATGAGCAGTTCTTC
D: TRBD2; V: TRBV13; J: TRBJ2-5; size: many; CDR3: CASSSRTSGKKAGETQYF; DNA: TGTGCCAGCTCCTCCCGGACTAGCGGGAAGAAGGCGGGAGAGACCCAGTACTTC
D: .; V: TRBV23-1; J: TRBJ2-7; size: .; CDR3: CASSQTKMFYEQYF; DNA: TGCGCCAGCAGTCAAACAAAGATGTTCTACGAGCAGTACTTC
D: TRBD2; V: TRBV5-4; J: TRBJ2-7; size: .; CDR3: CASSSGTSGAYEQYF; DNA: TGTGCCAGCAGCTCCGGGACTAGCGGAGCCTACGAGCAGTACTTC
D: TRBD1; V: TRBV6-6; J: TRBJ1-2; size: many; CDR3: CASSSTDRVRLGGYTF; DNA: TGTGCCAGCAGTTCTACGGACAGGGTACGATTAGGCGGCTACACCTTC
D: .; V: TRBV20-1; J: TRBJ2-1; size: many; CDR3: CSARERGHNEQFF; DNA: TGCAGTGCTAGGGAACGTGGGCACAATGAGCAGTTCTTC
D: .; V: TRBV7-9; J: TRBJ2-7; size: .; CDR3: CASSSPGHSYEQYF; DNA: TGTGCCAGCAGCTCGCCGGGACACTCATACGAGCAGTACTTC
D: .; V: TRBV2; J: TRBJ2-7; size: few; CDR3: CASSMDYYEQYF; DNA: TGTGCCAGCAGCATGGACTACTACGAGCAGTACTTC
D: .; V: TRBV3-1; J: TRBJ2-2; size: many; CDR3: CASSPRTGELFF; DNA: TGTGCCAGCAGCCCAAGGACCGGGGAGCTGTTTTTT